The 14 T cell receptor beta chains below were found in one sample sequenced in a study of response to subunit inactivated influenza vaccine. TCRdb called the RT-PCR reads again in MiXCR, with one record for every CDR3 protein. The repertoire holds around 520,000 distinct CDR3 sequences, with about 25% as singletons. The source was CD4+ T cells sorted from PBMCs, collected around 5 days after vaccination. These receptor sequences come from a man in his fifties who received an inactivated influenza vaccine.

The chain links TRBV20-1 to TRBJ2-1; D unclear. The V gene lost 6 bases and the J gene lost 8 bases, with 20 bases spanning the gap. The CDR3 loop spans 14 amino acids. In germline, CDR1 is DFQATT, CDR2 SNEGSKA (reference sequence). This CDR3 reads CSAKRRAGEHEQFF. The CDR3 DNA reads as TGCAGTGCCAAAAGGCGTGCTGGGGAACATGAGCAGTTCTTC.

The gene calls are TRBV6-2 or TRBV6-3 and TRBJ2-7; D not certain. The CDR3 extends over 16 amino acids. The V and J ends lost 2 bases and 6 bases respectively, with 20 bases between them. The germline CDR1 and CDR2 sequences are MNHEY and SVGEGT. CDR3: CASSYGMVSRRLEQYF. The CDR3 DNA follows: TGTGCCAGCAGTTACGGGATGGTCAGTCGACGTCTCGAGCAGTACTTC.

This clonotype was picked up a small number of times. V is TRBV4-2 and J is TRBJ2-7; D perhaps matches TRBD1 (6 bases). The CDR3 has 16 amino acids. Trimming stripped 1 base from V and 1 base from J, with 14 bases between. Germline CDR1 LGHNA, CDR2 YNFKEQ. The CDR3, as DNA: TGTGCCAGCAGCCAAGTCCGAGGGGGACAATCCTACGAGCAGTACTTC. Residues: CASSQVRGGQSYEQYF.

This clonotype is deemed medium-sized. The chain uses TRBV7-2 and TRBJ2-3; 11 nucleotides align to TRBD2. The CDR3 extends over 16 amino acids. V was pared by 5 bases and J by 5 bases, with 9 bases of the junction left unmatched. Germline V gene sequence: CDR1 SGHTA, CDR2 FQGNSA. As DNA, the CDR3 is TGTGCCAGCAGCCCCGGACTAGCGGGCTCGGGAGATACGCAGTATTTT. Translating it yields CASSPGLAGSGDTQYF.

This clonotype was observed a few times. The genes are TRBV29-1 and TRBJ1-5; 7 nucleotides align to TRBD1. Trimming removed 5 bases from V and 5 bases from J; junction bases left unmatched: 6. Germline V gene data show CDR1 as SQVTM and CDR2 as ANQGSEA. This CDR3 is built from 13 residues. CDR3 sequence (DNA): TGCAGCGTTAGGACAGGTACTCATCAGCCCCAGCATTTT. Translating it yields CSVRTGTHQPQHF.

CDR3 residues: CSARGQGRYEQYF. CDR3 DNA: TGCAGTGCTAGAGGCCAGGGGCGCTACGAGCAGTACTTC. J is TRBJ2-7 and V is TRBV20-1, with a weak D call TRBD1 (6 bases). V gave up 1 base and J gave up 3 bases, with 10 bases separating them. Germline V gene sequence: CDR1 DFQATT, CDR2 SNEGSKA (reference sequence). There are 13 residues in the CDR3.

CDR3 in amino acids: CAITLTPEGNEQFF. Written as DNA, the CDR3 is TGTGCCATCACTCTAACTCCCGAGGGCAATGAGCAGTTCTTC. The rearrangement uses TRBV10-3 and TRBJ2-1, with D possibly matching TRBD2 (5 bases). V lost 7 bases to trimming and J lost 6 bases, with 16 bases between them. The CDR3 loop spans 14 amino acids. Germline V gene sequence: CDR1 ENHRY, CDR2 SYGVKD.

At least ten counts were recorded for this clonotype. This chain links TRBV7-2 with TRBJ2-5, with D possibly matching TRBD1 (5 bases). Germline CDR1 is SGHTA and CDR2 is FQGNSA. V lost 4 bases and J 2 bases, leaving 8 bases between the germline ends. This CDR3 region has 13 residues. The CDR3 DNA sequence: TGTGCCAGCAGCTGGAGACAGCAAGAGACCCAGTACTTC. Protein: CASSWRQQETQYF.

This chain uses TRBV12-3 or TRBV12-4 with TRBJ2-5, with TRBD1 matching over 9 bases. With V trimmed by 6 bases and J by 5 bases, 4 bases remained unmatched. The CDR3 loop spans 13 amino acids. The CDR3 loop reads CASRPTGGETQYF. In nucleotides, the CDR3 is TGTGCCAGCAGACCAACAGGGGGCGAGACCCAGTACTTC.

CDR3 sequence reads: CASSLYPPGTDTQYF. CDR3 nucleotide sequence: TGCGCCAGCAGCTTGTACCCCCCCGGGACAGATACGCAGTATTTT. The chain has TRBV5-1 and TRBJ2-3; D uncertain. Trimming cost V 1 base and J 3 bases, with 12 bases left between them. CDR1 and CDR2 from the germline V gene are SGHRS and YFSETQ. CDR3 length: 15 amino acids.

The rearrangement joins TRBV12-3 or TRBV12-4 to TRBJ2-7, with D tentatively TRBD2 (6 bases). V shed 10 bases and J shed 2 bases, with 18 bases lying between them. There are 14 residues in the CDR3. CDR3 amino acids: CATGGGGNPYEQYF. CDR3 DNA sequence: TGTGCCACCGGGGGTGGGGGGAACCCCTACGAGCAGTACTTC.

The chain couples TRBV7-6 to TRBJ2-7; 9 bases fit TRBD2. The CDR3 runs to 16 residues. V lost 5 bases and J lost 0; bases outside the gene matches: 8. From germline, CDR1 is SGHVS and CDR2 FNYEAQ. CDR3 DNA: TGTGCCAGCAGCCCATCGACTAGCGGTTTCTCCTACGAGCAGTACTTC. Translated, it gives CASSPSTSGFSYEQYF.

The chain is built from TRBV28 and TRBJ2-1; 8 bases line up with TRBD1. This CDR3 has 14 amino acids. V dropped 9 bases and J dropped 2; count of bases not matched to a gene: 6. CDR1 is MDHEN, CDR2 SYDVKM, per germline. The CDR3 coding sequence is TGTGCCAGTCATACAGGGGGACCCTACAATGAGCAGTTCTTC. Encoded protein: CASHTGGPYNEQFF.

The chain is built from TRBV6-1 and TRBJ1-3, with D perhaps matching TRBD1 (5 bases). The germline gives CDR1 MNHNS, CDR2 SASEGT. The CDR3 length is 15 residues. Trimming cost V 5 bases and J 0 bases, with 11 bases left between them. The CDR3 coding sequence is TGTGCCAGCAGTCTCCTAAGGGGCTCTGGAAACACCATATATTTT. Protein product: CASSLLRGSGNTIYF.